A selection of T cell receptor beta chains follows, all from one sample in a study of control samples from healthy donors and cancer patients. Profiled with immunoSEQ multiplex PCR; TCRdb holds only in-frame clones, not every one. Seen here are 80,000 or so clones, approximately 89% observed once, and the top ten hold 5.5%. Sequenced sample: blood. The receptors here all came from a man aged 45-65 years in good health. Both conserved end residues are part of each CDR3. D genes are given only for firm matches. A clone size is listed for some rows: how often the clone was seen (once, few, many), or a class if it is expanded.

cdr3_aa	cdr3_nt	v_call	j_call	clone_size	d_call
CASSDQTWDRGRYMEKLFF	TGTGCCAGCAGCGACCAAACGTGGGACAGGGGGCGTTATATGGAAAAACTGTTTTTT	TRBV5-5	TRBJ1-4	-	TRBD1
CASSPPGRLNTEAFF	TGTGCCAGCAGTCCGCCGGGACGGCTGAACACTGAAGCTTTCTTT	TRBV11-3	TRBJ1-1	-	-
CASSQEEAAYEQYF	TGTGCCAGCAGCCAAGAGGAAGCGGCCTACGAGCAGTACTTC	TRBV4-2	TRBJ2-7	few	-
CASSPRAGGYNEQFF	TGTGCCAGCAGCCCCCGAGCGGGGGGATACAATGAGCAGTTCTTC	TRBV11-3	TRBJ2-1	-	TRBD2
CASSVQGLLTGELFF	TGTGCCAGTAGTGTTCAGGGTCTACTCACCGGGGAGCTGTTTTTT	TRBV19	TRBJ2-2	once	-
CASSPHGDPSTEAFF	TGTGCCAGCTCACCCCACGGGGATCCGAGCACTGAAGCTTTCTTT	TRBV18	TRBJ1-1	-	-
CATSIRLPGQGSEQYF	TGTGCCACCAGCATCCGATTACCGGGACAGGGGAGCGAGCAGTACTTC	TRBV15	TRBJ2-7	-	TRBD1
CASSQASTSGYNEQFF	TGCGCCAGCAGCCAAGCCTCTACTAGCGGTTACAATGAGCAGTTCTTC	TRBV4-1	TRBJ2-1	-	TRBD2
CASSPSAYGYTF	TGTGCCAGCAGTCCTTCGGCGTATGGCTACACCTTC	TRBV28	TRBJ1-2	-	-
CASSLARRESYGYTF	TGTGCCAGCAGCTTAGCGCGGAGGGAATCCTATGGCTACACCTTC	TRBV7-2	TRBJ1-2	-	-
CAGGTARSETEAFF	TGTGCCGGAGGGACAGCAAGGTCGGAGACTGAAGCTTTCTTT	TRBV5-8	TRBJ1-1	-	TRBD1
CASSVRRDTQYF	TGTGCCAGCAGCGTGAGGAGGGATACGCAGTATTTT	TRBV9	TRBJ2-3	-	-
CASSLPDDFDGYTF	TGTGCCAGCAGCTTGCCGGACGACTTTGATGGCTACACCTTC	TRBV5-4	TRBJ1-2	-	-
CAWSPTGTANEKLFF	TGTGCCTGGAGCCCCACCGGGACAGCTAATGAAAAACTGTTTTTT	TRBV30	TRBJ1-4	-	TRBD1
CASSADGGSGANVLTF	TGTGCCAGCAGTGCCGATGGAGGGTCTGGGGCCAACGTCCTGACTTTC	TRBV27	TRBJ2-6	-	-
CASSPVLGVYGYTF	TGTGCCAGCAGCCCCGTACTGGGCGTTTATGGCTACACCTTC	TRBV7-8	TRBJ1-2	-	-
CAWRVGQGSGELFF	TGTGCCTGGAGGGTCGGACAGGGGAGCGGGGAGCTGTTTTTT	TRBV30	TRBJ2-2	-	TRBD1